The 13 T cell receptor beta chains presented below share a single source sample, sequenced in a study of blood T cell repertoires in COVID-19. This table comes from immunoSEQ multiplex PCR, and its TCRdb copy is limited to in-frame clones, with some not included. Of just under 250,000 clones listed, approximately 86% are singletons. Input material: peripheral blood. The receptors derive from a woman in her 30s who had recovered from COVID-19.

The chain is built from TRBV20-1 and TRBJ2-7; 11 positions match TRBD2. The CDR3 extends over 13 amino acids. Germline loops: CDR1 DFQATT, CDR2 SNEGSKA (reference sequence). V gave up 3 bases and J gave up 4 bases; unmatched junction bases: 2. The CDR3 protein is CSASTSGGYEQYF. The CDR3 region has the DNA TGCAGTGCTAGTACTAGCGGGGGTTACGAGCAGTACTTC.

The genes are TRBV7-3 and TRBJ2-1; 8 bases map to TRBD1. Germline V gene lookup returns CDR1 SGHTA and CDR2 FQGTGA. Losses at the gene ends were 5 bases for V and 4 bases for J; bases not matched to a gene: 10. This CDR3 has 16 residues. CDR3 in DNA: TGTGCCAGCAGCCTTGTTCCAGGGGGCGCGTACAATGAGCAGTTCTTC. Its protein product is CASSLVPGGAYNEQFF.

This chain connects TRBV4-2 to TRBJ1-2; the match to TRBD1 covers 11 bases. Trimming cost V 2 bases and J 4 bases; bases outside gene matches: 6. The CDR3 has 16 amino acids. The germline V gene encodes CDR1 LGHNA and CDR2 YNFKEQ. The CDR3 loop is CASSQQGQGGSYGYTF. In DNA, the CDR3 is TGTGCCAGCAGCCAACAGGGACAGGGGGGTTCCTATGGCTACACCTTC.

This chain connects TRBV14 to TRBJ2-7, with 12 bases that match TRBD2. V gave up 3 bases and J gave up 3 bases; unmatched junction bases: 6. The CDR3 sequence is 16 residues long. The germline V gene has CDR1 SGHDN and CDR2 FVKESK. In DNA form, the CDR3 reads TGTGCCAGCAGCCATGGAGGACTAGCGGGATACTACGAGCAGTACTTC. Translated: CASSHGGLAGYYEQYF.

The chain uses TRBV10-1 and TRBJ1-2; unclear D gene. Trimming took off 7 bases at V and 6 bases at J, with 6 bases between the two ends. CDR3 length equals 10 residues. Germline V lookup: CDR1 WNHNN, CDR2 SYGVQD (reference sequence). The CDR3 nucleotides are TGCGCCAGCAAAACAAATGGCTACACCTTC. As protein: CASKTNGYTF.

The chain carries TRBV7-6 and TRBJ2-1; unclear D gene. This CDR3 region has 15 residues. Trimming left V 1 base short and J 4 bases short, with 11 bases between. Germline V gives CDR1 SGHVS, CDR2 FNYEAQ. CDR3 amino acids: CASSLGRLEYNEQFF. In DNA form, the CDR3 reads TGTGCCAGCAGCTTAGGGCGACTGGAATACAATGAGCAGTTCTTC.

This chain connects TRBV24-1 to TRBJ2-1; 16 nucleotides line up with TRBD2. Germline V gene data show CDR1 as KGHDR and CDR2 as SFDVKD. Trimming cost V 9 bases and J 6 bases; bases outside gene matches: 1. CDR3 length: 14 residues. The CDR3 sequence is CATGTSGGANEQFF. CDR3 nucleotides: TGTGCCACCGGGACTAGCGGGGGGGCCAATGAGCAGTTCTTC.

This chain joins TRBV7-7 and TRBJ2-1, with 8 positions matching TRBD1. The V and J ends lost 2 bases and 3 bases, in that order; junction bases with no gene match: 12. CDR3 length: 18 residues. Germline loops: CDR1 SSHAT, CDR2 FNYEAQ (reference sequence). This chain's CDR3 is CASSLPGTGDEIYNEQFF. The CDR3 nucleotides read TGTGCCAGCAGCTTACCGGGGACAGGCGATGAAATCTACAATGAGCAGTTCTTC. Drawing the rest from reference TRBV7-7 and TRBJ2-1, the complete variable domain is GAGVSQSPRYKVTKRGQDVTLRCDPISSHATLYWYQQALGQGPEFLTYFNYEAQPDKSGLPSDRFSAERPEGSISTLTIQRTEQRDSAMYRCASSLPGTGDEIYNEQFFGPGTRLTVL.

This chain links TRBV7-8 with TRBJ2-7; 11 positions agree with TRBD2. Germline assignment: CDR1 SGHVS and CDR2 FQNEAQ. The V and J ends lost 3 bases and 7 bases, in that order; junction bases with no gene match: 2. CDR3 length equals 13 residues. CDR3 residues: CASSFRTSGEQYF. CDR3 DNA sequence: TGTGCCAGCAGCTTCAGGACTAGCGGGGAGCAGTACTTC. The variable domain in full, completed from reference TRBV7-8 and TRBJ2-7, reads GAGVSQSPRYKVAKRGQDVALRCDPISGHVSLFWYQQALGQGPEFLTYFQNEAQLDKSGLPSDRFFAERPEGSVSTLKIQRTQQEDSAVYLCASSFRTSGEQYFGPGTRLTVT.

The chain recombines TRBV5-5 with TRBJ2-7, with D perhaps TRBD1 (5 bases). The CDR3 is 11 amino acids. Germline CDR1 reads SGHKS; CDR2 reads YYEKEE (reference sequence). Trimming cost V 1 base and J 11 bases, with 10 bases left between them. CDR3 sequence (DNA): TGTGCCAGCAGCTTGAGTAGGGGAAAGTACTTC. Residues: CASSLSRGKYF.

The genes are TRBV5-1 and TRBJ2-7, with TRBD1 identical over 7 bases. The CDR3 is 16 amino acids. The junction had 9 bases not matched to a gene; V was cut back by 1 base and J by 2 bases. In germline, CDR1 is SGHRS, CDR2 YFSETQ. CDR3 coding DNA: TGCGCCAGCAGCTTGAGCCCCAGGGGGACCACCTACGAGCAGTACTTC. It is translated as CASSLSPRGTTYEQYF.

The rearrangement joins TRBV19 to TRBJ2-3; 8 bases are a match to TRBD2. This CDR3 comprises 15 residues. CDR1 LNHDA and CDR2 SQIVND come from the germline V gene (reference sequence). The J segment lost 2 bases and the V segment lost 7 bases, leaving 8 bases of the junction unmatched. The CDR3 DNA sequence: TGTGCCAGTACCGCACCTAGCGGGTTCACAGATACGCAGTATTTT. Translated: CASTAPSGFTDTQYF.

The chain uses TRBV5-1 and TRBJ1-2, with 10 positions matching TRBD1. Trimming at V came to 3 bases and at J to 2 bases, leaving 1 base not matched to a gene. The CDR3 consists of 14 residues. The germline V gene has CDR1 SGHRS and CDR2 YFSETQ. The CDR3 is CASSWDRGNYGYTF. The CDR3 DNA is TGCGCCAGCAGCTGGGACAGGGGAAACTATGGCTACACCTTC.